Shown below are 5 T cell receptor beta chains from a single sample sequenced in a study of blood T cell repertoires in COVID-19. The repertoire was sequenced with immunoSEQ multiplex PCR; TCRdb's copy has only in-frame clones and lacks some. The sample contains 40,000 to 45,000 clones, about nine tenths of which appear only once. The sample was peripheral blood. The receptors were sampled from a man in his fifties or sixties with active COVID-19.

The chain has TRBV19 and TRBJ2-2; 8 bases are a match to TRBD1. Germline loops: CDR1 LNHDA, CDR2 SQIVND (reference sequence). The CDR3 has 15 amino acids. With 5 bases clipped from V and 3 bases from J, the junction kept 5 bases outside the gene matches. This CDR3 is CASSSRQGYTGELFF. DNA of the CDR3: TGTGCCAGTAGTTCCCGACAGGGGTACACCGGGGAGCTGTTTTTT.

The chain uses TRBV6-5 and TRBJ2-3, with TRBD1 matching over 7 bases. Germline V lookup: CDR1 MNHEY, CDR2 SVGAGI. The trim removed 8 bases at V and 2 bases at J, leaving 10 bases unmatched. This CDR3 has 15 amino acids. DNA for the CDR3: TGTGCCAGCCACCGATCGACAGGGCACACAGATACGCAGTATTTT. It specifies CASHRSTGHTDTQYF.

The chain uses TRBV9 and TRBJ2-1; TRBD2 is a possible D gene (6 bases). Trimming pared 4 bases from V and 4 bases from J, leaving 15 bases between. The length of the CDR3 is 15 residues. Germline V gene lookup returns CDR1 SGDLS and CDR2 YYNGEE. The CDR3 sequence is CASSPPGLLYNEQFF. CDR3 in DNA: TGTGCCAGCAGCCCACCGGGACTCCTGTACAATGAGCAGTTCTTC.

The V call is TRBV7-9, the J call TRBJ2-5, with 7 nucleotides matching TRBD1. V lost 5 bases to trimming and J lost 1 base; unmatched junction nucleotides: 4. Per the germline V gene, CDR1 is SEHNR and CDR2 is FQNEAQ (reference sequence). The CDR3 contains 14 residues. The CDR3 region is CASSLGTAQETQYF. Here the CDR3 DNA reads TGTGCCAGCAGCCTAGGGACAGCCCAAGAGACCCAGTACTTC.

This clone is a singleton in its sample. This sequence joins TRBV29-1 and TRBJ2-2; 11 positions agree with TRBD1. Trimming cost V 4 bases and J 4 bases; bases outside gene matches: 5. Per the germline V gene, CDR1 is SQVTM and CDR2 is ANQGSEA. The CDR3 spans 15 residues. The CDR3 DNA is TGCAGCGTTGGAGGACAGGGGGCAGGCACCGGGGAGCTGTTTTTT. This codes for CSVGGQGAGTGELFF.